One and the same sample provided the 20 T cell receptor beta chains below, sequenced in a study of blood T cell repertoires in COVID-19. Profiling relied on immunoSEQ multiplex PCR, and the TCRdb table lists in-frame clones only, not all of them. Of more than 70,000 clones in the sample, 90% to 95% were seen once. Sample: peripheral blood. The source is a woman between 45 and 60 years old in a cohort sampled during active COVID-19.

This clone showed up just a few times. This sequence joins TRBV7-2 and TRBJ2-1; a possible D gene is TRBD2 (5 bases). The CDR3 runs 15 residues. Germline CDR1 reads SGHTA; CDR2 reads FQGNSA. The V gene lost 3 bases and the J gene lost 1 base, with 10 bases spanning the gap. The CDR3 nucleotides read TGTGCCAGCAGCTTCGGACTGCAGTCCTACAATGAGCAGTTCTTC. This gives the protein CASSFGLQSYNEQFF.

The chain carries TRBV12-3 or TRBV12-4 and TRBJ1-5; tentative D call: TRBD1 (6 bases). V was trimmed by 6 bases and J by 7 bases, leaving 13 bases between them. The CDR3 contains 13 residues. Here the CDR3 reads CASSPGARQPQHF. CDR3 nucleotides: TGTGCCAGCAGCCCAGGGGCTCGGCAGCCCCAGCATTTT.

V is TRBV7-2 and J is TRBJ2-5; 7 bases agree with TRBD1. Germline CDR1 is SGHTA and CDR2 is FQGNSA. The CDR3 has 13 amino acids. V dropped 5 bases and J dropped 8; count of bases not matched to a gene: 8. In DNA form, the CDR3 reads TGTGCCAGCAGCGTGGGACAGAAGATTACCCAGTACTTC. Its translation: CASSVGQKITQYF.

V usage is TRBV27 and J usage is TRBJ2-5; tentatively, D is TRBD2 (6 bases). The germline V gene encodes CDR1 MNHEY and CDR2 SMNVEV (reference sequence). V lost 8 bases, J lost 7 bases, and 20 bases lay in between. There are 14 residues in the CDR3. Here the CDR3 DNA reads TGTGCCAGCCGACTACTCGGGGGTCCCCGGACCCAGTACTTC. Translation: CASRLLGGPRTQYF.

This sequence joins TRBV6-5 and TRBJ1-1, with TRBD1 matching over 10 bases. Germline values: CDR1 MNHEY, CDR2 SVGAGI. This CDR3 spans 15 amino acids. The junction had 13 bases not matched to a gene; V was cut back by 7 bases and J by 8 bases. The CDR3 is CASKFAVGQGLEAFF. Here the CDR3 DNA reads TGTGCCAGCAAGTTTGCCGTGGGACAGGGGTTGGAAGCTTTCTTT.

The V and J genes are TRBV5-1 and TRBJ1-3; possibly TRBD1 for D (5 bases). This CDR3 contains 15 residues. V lost 4 bases to trimming and J lost 1 base, with 12 bases between them. Germline V gene data show CDR1 as SGHRS and CDR2 as YFSETQ. Here the CDR3 reads CASSLDAGSGNTIYF. The CDR3 DNA follows: TGCGCCAGCAGCCTGGATGCAGGGTCTGGAAACACCATATATTTT. Using reference TRBV5-1 and TRBJ1-3 for the parts outside the CDR3, the full variable domain is KAGVTQTPRYLIKTRGQQVTLSCSPISGHRSVSWYQQTPGQGLQFLFEYFSETQRNKGNFPGRFSGRQFSNSRSEMNVSTLELGDSALYLCASSLDAGSGNTIYFGEGSWLTVV.

Relative to its sample, this clone is medium-sized (0.01 to 0.1%). The chain employs TRBV28 and TRBJ2-1; no reliable D call. Trimming cost V 7 bases and J 3 bases, with 16 bases left between them. There are 15 residues in the CDR3. The germline V gene encodes CDR1 MDHEN and CDR2 SYDVKM. The CDR3 region has the DNA TGTGCCAGCACCAATGAGGTAGCTATCTACAATGAGCAGTTCTTC. Translated, it gives CASTNEVAIYNEQFF.

The DNA for the CDR3 is TGTGCCAGCACCCAGAGGCGGGAGGGCCGGGATGAGCAGTTCTTC. Its translation is CASTQRREGRDEQFF. The chain carries TRBV6-5 and TRBJ2-1; 9 nucleotides line up with TRBD2. There are 15 residues in the CDR3. V was pared by 7 bases and J by 8 bases, with 12 bases of the junction left unmatched. Germline V gene sequence: CDR1 MNHEY, CDR2 SVGAGI.

The chain couples TRBV18 to TRBJ2-1, with D hard to call. The CDR3 loop spans 13 amino acids. CDR1 and CDR2 from the germline V gene are KGHSH and LQKENI. V lost 0 bases and J lost 8, with 8 bases in between. The CDR3 DNA reads TGTGCCAGCTCACCACCGTCGGGTTATGAGCAGTTCTTC. It specifies CASSPPSGYEQFF.

The chain combines TRBV27 with TRBJ2-1, with 7 bases fitting TRBD1. Germline V gene data show CDR1 as MNHEY and CDR2 as SMNVEV (reference sequence). V shed 6 bases and J 0 bases; nucleotides not matched to a gene: 8. CDR3 length: 16 residues. The CDR3 DNA reads as TGTGCCAGCAGGCTAAGCAGGGGGAGCTCCTACAATGAGCAGTTCTTC. Protein sequence: CASRLSRGSSYNEQFF.

The rearrangement joins TRBV11-2 to TRBJ2-1, with 13 bases aligning to TRBD2. Germline V CDR1 and CDR2: SGHAT, FQNNGV. The CDR3 has 17 residues. The V and J ends lost 6 bases and 7 bases, in that order; junction bases with no gene match: 12. The CDR3 spells CASSSLAGGPLVNEQFF. The CDR3 DNA sequence: TGTGCCAGCAGTTCACTAGCGGGAGGGCCTTTGGTTAATGAGCAGTTCTTC. Complete variable domain (other parts from reference TRBV11-2 and TRBJ2-1): EAGVAQSPRYKIIEKRQSVAFWCNPISGHATLYWYQQILGQGPKLLIQFQNNGVVDDSQLPKDRFSAERLKGVDSTLKIQPAKLEDSAVYLCASSSLAGGPLVNEQFFGPGTRLTVL.

CDR3 loop: CASSEVPGVGTDTQYF. The CDR3 region has the DNA TGCGCCAGCAGTGAAGTTCCGGGGGTCGGCACAGATACGCAGTATTTT. The chain is built from TRBV10-1 and TRBJ2-3; a weak D match, TRBD2 (6 bases). The CDR3 has 16 residues. V was trimmed by 3 bases and J by 1 base, leaving 14 bases between them. The germline V gene encodes CDR1 WNHNN and CDR2 SYGVQD (reference sequence).

This rearrangement joins TRBV28 to TRBJ2-2; D unclear. Trimming shortened V by 6 bases and J by 1 base, and 15 bases separated the two germline ends. The germline V gene encodes CDR1 MDHEN and CDR2 SYDVKM. CDR3 length: 16 amino acids. The CDR3 protein is CASSYFYQRNTGELFF. CDR3 nucleotides: TGTGCCAGCAGCTACTTCTACCAGCGGAACACCGGGGAGCTGTTTTTT.

This clone is categorized as medium-sized. The chain employs TRBV4-1 and TRBJ2-7; D may be TRBD2 (6 bases). With 3 bases removed from V and 2 bases from J, the gap between germline ends came to 8 bases. This CDR3 is built from 13 residues. Germline CDR1 reads MGHRA; CDR2 reads YSYEKL. The chain's CDR3 is CASSQGGPYEQYF. The DNA for the CDR3 is TGCGCCAGCAGCCAGGGGGGACCCTACGAGCAGTACTTC.

The chain carries TRBV9 and TRBJ2-7, with D possibly TRBD2 on 7 matching bases. Trimming stripped 4 bases from V and 0 bases from J, with 17 bases between. The CDR3 is 16 amino acids. Germline values: CDR1 SGDLS, CDR2 YYNGEE. Here the CDR3 reads CASSPGGAGVSYEQYF. Written as DNA, the CDR3 is TGTGCCAGCAGCCCTGGGGGCGCGGGAGTCTCCTACGAGCAGTACTTC.

The chain has TRBV19 and TRBJ2-1; D ambiguous. Per germline, CDR1 LNHDA and CDR2 SQIVND (reference sequence). V was shortened by 5 bases and J by 0 bases, with 11 bases between the two germline ends. The CDR3 extends over 15 amino acids. CDR3 protein: CASSLAENSYNEQFF. The CDR3 nucleotides are TGTGCCAGTAGTCTGGCGGAAAACTCCTACAATGAGCAGTTCTTC.

The CDR3 loop reads CASRDHQEGDYEQYF. Written as DNA, the CDR3 is TGTGCCAGCAGAGATCACCAAGAGGGGGACTACGAGCAGTACTTC. The V and J genes are TRBV27 and TRBJ2-7; D may be TRBD1 (6 bases). The V end lost 6 bases, the J end lost 3 bases, and 18 bases lay between the germline ends. CDR3 size: 15 residues. Germline V gene sequence: CDR1 MNHEY, CDR2 SMNVEV (reference sequence).

The rearrangement uses TRBV4-1 and TRBJ2-7, with TRBD1 identical over 9 bases. With V trimmed by 3 bases and J by 0 bases, 12 bases remained unmatched. The CDR3 is made up of 18 amino acids. Germline assignment: CDR1 MGHRA and CDR2 YSYEKL. CDR3 loop: CASSQAPKGQGNSYEQYF. In DNA, the CDR3 is TGCGCCAGCAGCCAGGCGCCCAAGGGACAGGGAAACTCCTACGAGCAGTACTTC.

The chain couples TRBV5-1 to TRBJ1-6; the D is unclear. CDR3 length: 15 amino acids. Trimming pared 1 base from V and 8 bases from J, leaving 13 bases between. Germline V lookup: CDR1 SGHRS, CDR2 YFSETQ. The CDR3 bases are TGCGCCAGCAGCTTGAGTACACCTCTGGATTCACCCCTCCACTTT. Translation: CASSLSTPLDSPLHF.

The genes are TRBV28 and TRBJ2-7, with D perhaps TRBD2 (7 bases). The CDR3 extends over 15 amino acids. V lost 2 bases, J lost 3 bases, and 14 bases lay in between. Germline CDR1 and CDR2: MDHEN and SYDVKM. The CDR3 loop reads CASSLGGAGNYEQYF. For the CDR3, the DNA is TGTGCCAGCAGTTTAGGGGGGGCAGGAAACTACGAGCAGTACTTC.